This entry features one T cell receptor beta chain sequence. The target antigen is unknown. The length of the CDR3 is 13 residues. V dropped 10 bases and J dropped 6 bases, with 16 bases sitting between them. The germline gives CDR1 SEHNR, CDR2 FQNEAQ (reference sequence). Treatment given: oral pan-JAK inhibitor, 5-10 mg twice daily. Punch biopsies of lesional scalp, plus peripheral blood, were taken from alopecia areata patients. The data derive from a study of CD8+ T cells in alopecia areata. Notes on the study in general: A great number of expanded lesional clones endured in scalp and blood during tofacitinib. Significant decreases in scalp clonality and expanded CD8+ clones followed tofacitinib treatment. Scalp data also include sequences from resident alphabeta T cells of normal skin.

Sequencing templates came from extracted RNA that was reverse transcribed into cDNA. Profiling relied on immunoSEQ multiplex PCR, and the TCRdb table lists in-frame clones only, not all of them. Here the sample spans about 180,000 clones, around 51% being singletons. The source of this sequence is a human donor with alopecia areata. The chain has TRBV7-9 and TRBJ2-1; D could derive from TRBD1 or TRBD2 (5 bases each). This material consisted of CD8+ T cells sorted from blood, taken around week 52, from a patient treated with tofacitinib. The CDR3 is CANQGVVTNEQFF. In DNA form, the CDR3 reads TGTGCCAACCAGGGAGTCGTTACCAATGAGCAGTTCTTC.